Following are 31 T cell receptor beta chains from one sample sequenced in a study of human T cells and chemical hapten exposure. Time point defined: patch test 2, 6 weeks after DPC sensitization. As to treatment: therapeutic diphenylcyclopropenone sensitization with weekly scalp DPC. TCRdb analysed the RACE reads with MiXCR anew, one entry per CDR3 protein. The sample consists of around 50,000 distinct CDR3 sequences, 8.5% to 10% of them appearing once. This specimen was whole blood, taken in connection with sensitization to the hapten diphenylcyclopropenone (DPC). Every receptor here comes from a woman aged 45-60 years with alopecia areata. Some clones in this sample may be carry-over from other donors' samples.

A note on this clonotype: A much larger clonotype is one base distant, so this may be a read error. The CDR3 spells CASSQELSRGTDTQYF. The CDR3 nucleotides read TGTGCCAGCAGCCAAGAGCTCAGCAGAGGCACAGATACGCAGTATTTT. This chain links TRBV4-2 with TRBJ2-3; the D is unclear. CDR1 LGHNA and CDR2 YNFKEQ come from the germline V gene. The V end was cut by 0 bases, the J end by 1 base, with 11 bases between. The CDR3 consists of 16 residues.

The rearrangement uses TRBV28 and TRBJ2-3; maybe TRBD2 (6 bases). Trimming removed 5 bases from V and 6 bases from J, with 15 bases in between. The CDR3 sequence is 14 residues long. Germline CDR1 reads MDHEN; CDR2 reads SYDVKM. Written as DNA, the CDR3 is TGTGCCAGCAGTCCCCAGGGACTTTCGGATACGCAGTATTTT. Amino acids: CASSPQGLSDTQYF. Drawing the rest from reference TRBV28 and TRBJ2-3, the complete variable domain is DVKVTQSSRYLVKRTGEKVFLECVQDMDHENMFWYRQDPGLGLRLIYFSYDVKMKEKGDIPEGYSVSREKKERFSLILESASTNQTSMYLCASSPQGLSDTQYFGPGTRLTVL.

The chain links TRBV7-9 to TRBJ2-3, with a tentative D call TRBD2 (6 bases). Trimming stripped 4 bases from V and 2 bases from J, with 13 bases between. The germline V gene encodes CDR1 SEHNR and CDR2 FQNEAQ (reference sequence). This CDR3 comprises 15 residues. The CDR3 coding sequence is TGTGCCAGCAGCTCTAGGGAGGTGCCCACAGATACGCAGTATTTT. It is translated as CASSSREVPTDTQYF.

This clonotype came up a few times. This rearrangement joins TRBV4-1 to TRBJ2-7, with 8 bases matching TRBD1. With 6 bases clipped from V and 1 base from J, the junction kept 8 bases outside the gene matches. Germline values: CDR1 MGHRA, CDR2 YSYEKL. The CDR3 length is 15 residues. The CDR3 DNA sequence: TGCGCCAGCAGTTGGGCAGGGGGCATGTCCTACGAGCAGTACTTC. Protein product: CASSWAGGMSYEQYF.

This clonotype was seen ten or more times. The rearrangement uses TRBV7-2 and TRBJ1-2, with D possibly matching TRBD1 (5 bases). CDR1 is SGHTA, CDR2 FQGNSA, per germline. V was trimmed by 5 bases and J by 1 base, leaving 14 bases between them. CDR3 length equals 15 residues. In DNA form, the CDR3 reads TGTGCCAGCAGCCCACACGGCGGGGGTAACTATGGCTACACCTTC. Translation gives CASSPHGGGNYGYTF.

V gene TRBV12-3 or TRBV12-4 combines with J gene TRBJ2-5, with TRBD2 identical over 7 bases. The CDR3 is 13 amino acids. V shed 3 bases, J shed 3 bases, and the junction held 1 base outside the gene matches. CDR3 loop: CASSFRGEETQYF. The CDR3 nucleotides are TGTGCCAGCAGTTTTCGGGGGGAAGAGACCCAGTACTTC.

This rearrangement joins TRBV7-9 to TRBJ2-3; 8 bases fit TRBD1. The CDR3 is 16 residues long. The V segment lost 4 bases and the J segment 1 base; nucleotides outside the gene matches: 7. In germline, CDR1 is SEHNR, CDR2 FQNEAQ (reference sequence). The CDR3 region is CASSSPDRVGTDTQYF. CDR3 nucleotide sequence: TGTGCCAGCAGCTCACCGGACAGGGTAGGCACAGATACGCAGTATTTT.

This clonotype was found many times. The chain links TRBV28 to TRBJ1-2; D is unclear. Germline CDR1 reads MDHEN; CDR2 reads SYDVKM. Trimming stripped 6 bases from V and 1 base from J, with 9 bases between. This CDR3 is built from 13 residues. Here the CDR3 DNA reads TGTGCCAGCAGAATGACGGGTAACTATGGCTACACCTTC. Its translation: CASRMTGNYGYTF.

This clonotype has at least ten counts. The V call is TRBV12-3 or TRBV12-4, the J call TRBJ1-5; D is perhaps TRBD1 (6 bases). V was trimmed by 2 bases and J by 0 bases, leaving 8 bases between them. The CDR3 totals 15 residues. The CDR3 bases are TGTGCCAGCAGTTTACAGGGGCTTAGCAATCAGCCCCAGCATTTT. Protein: CASSLQGLSNQPQHF.

This clonotype was seen a handful of times. V gene TRBV6-5 combines with J gene TRBJ2-1; D gene ambiguous. The CDR3 loop spans 15 amino acids. Germline V gene lookup returns CDR1 MNHEY and CDR2 SVGAGI. Trimming pared 0 bases from V and 4 bases from J, leaving 10 bases between. CDR3 region: CASSYSSNRYNEQFF. The CDR3 region has the DNA TGTGCCAGCAGTTACTCGAGTAATAGATACAATGAGCAGTTCTTC.

This clonotype was seen a handful of times. The CDR3 loop is CASSSRGGGYEQYF. The CDR3 coding sequence is TGTGCCAGCAGCTCCAGGGGGGGAGGCTACGAGCAGTACTTC. The chain recombines TRBV7-6 with TRBJ2-7, with D possibly being TRBD1 or TRBD2 (7 bases each). Germline-derived CDR1 and CDR2 are SGHVS and FNYEAQ. The germline V and J ends were trimmed by 4 bases and 3 bases, with 13 bases remaining between them. This CDR3 has 14 amino acids.

This clonotype has only a few counts. CDR3 sequence (DNA): TGTGCCAGCAGAGGCCAAGGACAGAACACTGAAGCTTTCTTT. It codes for CASRGQGQNTEAFF. V gene TRBV2 combines with J gene TRBJ1-1; D might be TRBD1 (5 bases). CDR1 is SNHLY, CDR2 FYNNEI, per germline. This CDR3 comprises 14 residues. V was trimmed by 6 bases and J by 1 base, leaving 12 bases between them.

The J gene is TRBJ2-3, the V gene TRBV7-2, with 7 bases that match TRBD1. The germline gives CDR1 SGHTA, CDR2 FQGNSA. The CDR3 is 15 amino acids. Trimming cost V 5 bases and J 4 bases; bases outside gene matches: 9. The CDR3 loop is CASSLGYRGPDTQYF. The CDR3 DNA sequence: TGTGCCAGCAGCCTAGGGTACAGGGGTCCAGATACGCAGTATTTT.

This clonotype was recorded a few times. The chain links TRBV7-2 to TRBJ2-4, with TRBD2 as a possible D gene (6 bases). The germline gives CDR1 SGHTA, CDR2 FQGNSA. V shed 8 bases and J shed 4 bases, with 9 bases lying between them. CDR3 length equals 12 residues. In DNA, the CDR3 is TGTGCCAGCGGCGGGGATAAAAACATTCAGTACTTC. Translated, it gives CASGGDKNIQYF.

At least ten counts were recorded for this clonotype. Compared with germline, one end of the junction differs, possibly owing to a read error. The genes are TRBV18 and TRBJ2-7; TRBD1 might be the D (6 bases). The CDR3 has 13 amino acids. Germline-derived CDR1 and CDR2 are KGHSH and LQKENI. CDR3 in DNA: TGTGCCAGCTCCCCACAGGGATCCTACGAGCAGTACTTC. It encodes CASSPQGSYEQYF.

The chain uses TRBV5-6 and TRBJ2-1; 10 bases match TRBD1. The CDR3 length is 16 residues. V shed 6 bases, J shed 5 bases, and the junction held 11 bases outside the gene matches. The germline V gene encodes CDR1 SGHDT and CDR2 YYEEEE. CDR3 amino acids: CASTRLGQGTDNEQFF. CDR3 in DNA: TGTGCCAGCACCCGCCTGGGACAGGGGACAGACAATGAGCAGTTCTTC.

This clonotype showed up many times. This sequence joins TRBV18 and TRBJ2-7, with D possibly matching TRBD2 (5 bases). Trimming took 0 bases from V and 3 from J, leaving 6 bases between them. CDR1 and CDR2 from the germline V gene are KGHSH and LQKENI. CDR3 length: 13 residues. The DNA for the CDR3 is TGTGCCAGCTCACCACCCGGGGTCTACGAGCAGTACTTC. Its translation is CASSPPGVYEQYF. The whole variable domain, filled in from reference TRBV18 and TRBJ2-7, reads NAGVMQNPRHLVRRRGQEARLRCSPMKGHSHVYWYRQLPEEGLKFMVYLQKENIIDESGMPKERFSAEFPKEGPSILRIQQVVRGDSAAYFCASSPPGVYEQYFGPGTRLTVT.

J is TRBJ2-7 and V is TRBV3-1; D call uncertain. Trimming took off 3 bases at V and 0 bases at J, with 9 bases between the two ends. The CDR3 extends over 14 amino acids. Germline CDR1 and CDR2: LGHDT and YNNKEL (reference sequence). The CDR3 DNA is TGTGCCAGCAGCCAGGGGTTGGCCTCCTACGAGCAGTACTTC. This codes for CASSQGLASYEQYF.

This clonotype appeared many times. The gene calls are TRBV28 and TRBJ1-1; TRBD1 agrees at 12 bases. CDR1 is MDHEN, CDR2 SYDVKM, per germline. V lost 7 bases, J lost 1 base, and 7 bases stayed unmatched. CDR3 length: 16 amino acids. The CDR3 DNA reads TGTGCCAGCAAGGGGGACAGGGGGCTTGGGAACACTGAAGCTTTCTTT. This codes for CASKGDRGLGNTEAFF.

This clonotype was counted many times. The chain has TRBV6-2 or TRBV6-3 and TRBJ2-5; TRBD1 matches at 8 bases. Germline lookup yields CDR1 MNHEY and CDR2 SVGEGT. CDR3 size: 17 residues. V shed 7 bases, J shed 2 bases, and the junction held 15 bases outside the gene matches. CDR3 DNA sequence: TGTGCCAGCAAGAGCCGGCGTGTGAGGGACAGGCAAGAGACCCAGTACTTC. Protein sequence: CASKSRRVRDRQETQYF.

This clonotype came up many times. The chain combines TRBV12-3 or TRBV12-4 with TRBJ2-2; the D gene is possibly TRBD2 (5 bases). The CDR3 runs to 15 residues. Trimming cost V 4 bases and J 5 bases, with 14 bases left between them. DNA for the CDR3: TGTGCCAGCAGTTGGCTAGCAGTCCGAACCGGGGAGCTGTTTTTT. Amino acid sequence: CASSWLAVRTGELFF.

This clonotype was seen only a few times. V gene TRBV27 combines with J gene TRBJ2-1; 15 nucleotides match TRBD2. Germline V CDR1 and CDR2: MNHEY, SMNVEV (reference sequence). The CDR3 runs 19 residues. Trimming at V came to 5 bases and at J to 4 bases, leaving 12 bases not matched to a gene. In DNA, the CDR3 is TGTGCCAGCAGTACGCGGACTAGCGGGAGGGCATCCCTTTACAATGAGCAGTTCTTC. This sequence encodes CASSTRTSGRASLYNEQFF.

The V call is TRBV3-1, the J call TRBJ2-5; D uncertain. Trimming cost V 0 bases and J 0 bases, with 11 bases left between them. The CDR3 contains 16 residues. CDR1 and CDR2 from the germline V gene are LGHDT and YNNKEL (reference sequence). This CDR3 is CASSQDIRADQETQYF. CDR3 sequence (DNA): TGTGCCAGCAGCCAAGATATTAGGGCAGACCAAGAGACCCAGTACTTC.

This clonotype was seen a handful of times. This chain links TRBV28 with TRBJ2-4; the match to TRBD2 covers 10 bases. This CDR3 is 15 amino acids long. Germline V gives CDR1 MDHEN, CDR2 SYDVKM. V shed 6 bases, J shed 7 bases, and the junction held 9 bases outside the gene matches. The CDR3 sequence: CASRRGTSVANIQYF. The CDR3 nucleotides are TGTGCCAGCAGAAGAGGGACTAGCGTGGCGAACATTCAGTACTTC.

The table lists this clonotype with a few counts. V gene TRBV19 combines with J gene TRBJ1-5; D is undetermined. Germline CDR1 is LNHDA and CDR2 is SQIVND (reference sequence). The CDR3 runs 13 residues. V was trimmed by 9 bases and J by 6 bases, leaving 15 bases between them. CDR3: CASARGSFQPQHF. CDR3 bases: TGTGCCAGCGCCCGCGGGAGTTTTCAGCCCCAGCATTTT.

This clonotype was detected a few times. This chain joins TRBV19 and TRBJ1-5; no clear D. The V end was cut by 6 bases, the J end by 5 bases, with 8 bases between. CDR1 and CDR2 from the germline V gene are LNHDA and SQIVND (reference sequence). This CDR3 comprises 12 residues. The CDR3 nucleotides read TGTGCCAGTAGCCTCGGGCATCAGCCCCAGCATTTT. This gives the protein CASSLGHQPQHF.

This clonotype occurred many times. The rearrangement links TRBV12-3 or TRBV12-4 to TRBJ1-1; D ambiguous. CDR3 size: 15 residues. V lost 6 bases, J lost 1 base, and 15 bases lay in between. CDR3 sequence: CASRRTARRNTEAFF. The CDR3 DNA is TGTGCCAGCAGGAGGACCGCCCGGAGGAACACTGAAGCTTTCTTT.

This clonotype was counted once. The rearrangement uses TRBV11-2 and TRBJ2-1, with 7 bases lining up with TRBD1. After removal of 5 bases from V and 6 bases from J, the junction contained 4 bases not matched to a gene. This CDR3 contains 13 residues. Per the germline V gene, CDR1 is SGHAT and CDR2 is FQNNGV. As DNA, the CDR3 is TGTGCCAGCAGCCCGGGGACAGCCAATGAGCAGTTCTTC. It codes for CASSPGTANEQFF.

This clonotype has a count of ten or more. V gene TRBV6-5 combines with J gene TRBJ1-6, with 9 bases matching TRBD1. V shed 4 bases, J shed 9 bases, and the junction held 16 bases outside the gene matches. Germline V CDR1 and CDR2: MNHEY, SVGAGI. The CDR3 sequence is 18 residues long. The CDR3 spells CASSSTGGSLVVGSPLHF. Written as DNA, the CDR3 is TGTGCCAGCAGTTCGACAGGGGGTTCTCTTGTCGTGGGTTCACCCCTCCACTTT.

DNA for the CDR3: TGTGCCAGCTCGAGCGGGACTAGCTACACCGGGGAGCTGTTTTTT. This encodes CASSSGTSYTGELFF. The chain links TRBV6-2 or TRBV6-3 to TRBJ2-2, with TRBD2 matching 9 bases. Germline values: CDR1 MNHEY, CDR2 SVGEGT. The CDR3 consists of 15 residues. Unmatched junction bases numbered 7, after V lost 8 bases and J lost 3 bases.

Concerning this clonotype: A much bigger clone sits one base away, suggesting this may be a read error. The rearrangement uses TRBV12-3 or TRBV12-4 and TRBJ2-3; D not resolved. V was trimmed by 6 bases and J by 1 base, leaving 11 bases between them. This CDR3 has 14 amino acids. The CDR3 nucleotides are TGTGCCAGCAGAAAACAATCAGGCACAGATACGCAGTATTTT. It translates to CASRKQSGTDTQYF.